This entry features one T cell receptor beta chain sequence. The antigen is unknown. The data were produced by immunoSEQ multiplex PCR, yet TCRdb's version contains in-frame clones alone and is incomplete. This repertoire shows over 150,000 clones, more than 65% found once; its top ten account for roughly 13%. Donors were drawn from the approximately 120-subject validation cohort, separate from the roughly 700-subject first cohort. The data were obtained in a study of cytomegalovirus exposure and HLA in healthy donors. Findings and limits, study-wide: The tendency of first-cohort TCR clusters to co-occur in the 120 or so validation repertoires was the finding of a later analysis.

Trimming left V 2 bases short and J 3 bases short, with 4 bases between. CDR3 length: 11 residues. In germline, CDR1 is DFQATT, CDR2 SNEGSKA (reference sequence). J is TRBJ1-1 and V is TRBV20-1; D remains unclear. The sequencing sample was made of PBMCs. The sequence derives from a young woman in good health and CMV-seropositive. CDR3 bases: TGCAGTGCTAGACAGGACACTGAAGCTTTCTTT. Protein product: CSARQDTEAFF.